Listed here is a single T cell receptor (beta chain). This CDR3 is built from 13 residues. From germline, CDR1 is SGHNT and CDR2 YENEEA. The ends were cut back, 4 bases at V and 3 bases at J, with 7 bases in the middle. The sample comes from a study of blood T cell repertoires in COVID-19. Study-level information: Samples taken during acute and convalescent COVID-19 were collected in the United States, Italy and Spain. T cells, B-cell-depleted T cells, or PBMCs supplied cDNA or gDNA.

As originally analysed: Amplification from reference gene primers served as the basis for estimated nucleated cell counts. Data came from immunoSEQ multiplex PCR; TCRdb stores just in-frame clones and leaves some out. The V and J calls and clone size are taken from that table; D and trimming were inferred from the DNA. Of 200,000 to 300,000 clones listed, about 87% were seen once; the top ten hold approximately 2.3%. This clonotype was sampled from a woman in her 50s with acute or convalescent COVID-19. The chain uses TRBV11-3 and TRBJ1-3, with TRBD1 as a possible D gene (6 bases). Sequenced material: peripheral blood. DNA of the CDR3: TGTGCCAGCAGCTCAGGGGTTGGAAACACCATATATTTT. It is translated as CASSSGVGNTIYF.